This T cell receptor (beta chain) emerged from a study of cytomegalovirus exposure and HLA in healthy donors. Study summary: Genotyping showed roughly 86% of fewer than 500 donors falling in the Caucasian-associated ancestry cluster. Study outcomes and limitations: Most of the CMV-associated TCR beta chains (in a later analysis) appeared to be HLA-restricted. Later work associated roughly 17,000 TCR beta sequences with HLA alleles at 0.05 false discovery rate.

The CDR3 has 13 amino acids. Germline V lookup: CDR1 LNHDA, CDR2 SQIVND (reference sequence). Trimming stripped 3 bases from V and 6 bases from J, with 10 bases between. Concerning this clone: Its antigen remains unknown.

Primers included in the PCR were 60 Vbeta and 13 Jbeta primers. TCRdb's table, derived via immunoSEQ multiplex PCR, lists solely in-frame clones and lacks some. The sample carries fewer than 250,000 clones, about 80% recorded once. The V and J genes are TRBV19 and TRBJ2-3; no definite D call. The source of this sequence is a man aged 18 to 29 in good health and CMV-seronegative. The source material was PBMCs. Here the CDR3 reads CASSIAVSDTQYF. The CDR3 nucleotides are TGTGCCAGTAGTATCGCGGTCAGTGATACGCAGTATTTT.